The rows below give T cell receptor beta chains drawn from one sample of a study of T cells after posttransplantation cyclophosphamide. Data came from immunoSEQ multiplex PCR; TCRdb stores just in-frame clones and leaves some out. The sample shows about 16,000 clones, roughly 92% of them seen only once. The sample taken for sequencing was naive CD4+ T cells sorted from blood. These receptors were collected from a woman aged 45-60 years in good health and a related stem cell transplant donor. Both conserved end residues are part of each CDR3. D genes are given only for firm matches. Clone size appears in some rows only: once, few, many, or a class for an expanded clone.

>TRBV4-1|NA|TRBJ2-2|NA
TGCGCCAGCAATGAGGGATGGCAGCGATGGCCCACCGGGGAGCTGTTTTTT
CASNEGWQRWPTGELFF
>TRBV4-1|NA|TRBJ2-7|NA
TGCGCCAGCAGAGTCCCAGGGAACTACGAGCAGTACTTC
CASRVPGNYEQYF
>TRBV5-1|once|TRBJ1-5|TRBD1
TGCGCCAGCAGCTTGACAGGGGGCCCCAATCAGCCCCAGCATTTT
CASSLTGGPNQPQHF
>TRBV7-9|NA|TRBJ2-7|NA
TGTGCCAGCAGCTTGAGAGCGGGTCAAGGGGACTACGAGCAGTACTTC
CASSLRAGQGDYEQYF
>TRBV28|NA|TRBJ1-1|NA
TGTGCCACCGCGGGGGGCGGAGGAACGAAGACTGAAGCTTTCTTT
CATAGGGGTKTEAFF
>TRBV5-5|NA|TRBJ1-5|NA
TGTGCCAGCAGCTTACAGGCCCCTTGGAGCAATCAGCCCCAGCATTTT
CASSLQAPWSNQPQHF
>TRBV18|NA|TRBJ1-1|NA
TGTGCCAGCTCACGTCCCTCCAACACTGAAGCTTTCTTT
CASSRPSNTEAFF
>TRBV21-1|NA|TRBJ2-5|NA
TGTGCCAGCAGAAGGGTAGCGGGCCTCCAAGAGACCCAGTACTTC
CASRRVAGLQETQYF
>TRBV9|NA|TRBJ2-1|NA
TGTGCCAGCAGCGTAGACTTAGCGACAAGCAATGAGCAGTTCTTC
CASSVDLATSNEQFF
>TRBV9|NA|TRBJ1-3|NA
TGTGCCAGCAGCGCCGTAAGGGACTACTCTGGAAACACCATATATTTT
CASSAVRDYSGNTIYF
>TRBV9|NA|TRBJ2-7|NA
TGTGCCAGCAGCCCTAGAGTTTCTTACGAGCAGTACTTC
CASSPRVSYEQYF
>TRBV7-6|NA|TRBJ2-4|NA
TGTGCCAGCAGCTTAGGAGTGGGGGCAAACATTCAGTACTTC
CASSLGVGANIQYF
>TRBV18|once|TRBJ2-5|TRBD2
TGTGCCAGCTCACCACCGGGAGGTGGCATAGCGGGGGAGACCCAGTACTTC
CASSPPGGGIAGETQYF
>TRBV19|NA|TRBJ1-2|NA
TGTGCCACCTTACTCCAGGGTCATGGCTACACCTTC
CATLLQGHGYTF
>TRBV29-1|NA|TRBJ2-7|TRBD2
TGCAGCGTTGCCCGACTAGCGGAGTCCTACGAGCAGTACTTC
CSVARLAESYEQYF
>TRBV6-5|NA|TRBJ2-7|TRBD1
TGTGCCAGCCGTCATTGGGGGGACAGGGGGAGTGAGCAGTACTTC
CASRHWGDRGSEQYF
>TRBV19|NA|TRBJ2-1|TRBD2
TGTGCCAGTAGTCGATGGGCGGGAGGGCCGGACGGTGAGCAGTTCTTC
CASSRWAGGPDGEQFF
>TRBV9|NA|TRBJ2-2|NA
TGTGCCAGCAGCCCTCACCTGGAGGCGAGGCGCACCGGGGAGCTGTTTTTT
CASSPHLEARRTGELFF
>TRBV5-8|NA|TRBJ2-7|TRBD2
TGTGCCAGCAGGCCGGGGGGGTTGAGCTCCTACGAGCAGTACTTC
CASRPGGLSSYEQYF